The rows below give T cell receptor beta chains drawn from one sample of a study of T cell clones after liver transplantation. Repertoires were generated with immunoSEQ multiplex PCR, while TCRdb's copy carries only in-frame clones and drops some. The data contain tens of thousands of clones, 70% to 75% of them singletons. The input for sequencing was CD4+ T cells from blood, taken at the 22-month timepoint. All receptors derive from a human patient who received a liver transplant. Some of the T cells might come from the graft donor. Both conserved end residues are part of each CDR3. Fields, in order: J gene, D gene, clone size, V gene, CDR3 protein, CDR3 DNA. The D gene is left open where the match is weak. Some rows mark clone size as missing; the rest say once, few, many or name a class of expanded clone.

TRBJ1-3	NA	NA	TRBV9	CASSLISGNTIYF	TGTGCCAGCAGCCTAATCTCTGGAAACACCATATATTTT
TRBJ2-5	NA	NA	TRBV9	CASSVAPYQETQYF	TGTGCCAGCAGCGTAGCTCCTTACCAAGAGACCCAGTACTTC
TRBJ2-2	TRBD2	NA	TRBV2	CASSGIGGYNTGELFF	TGTGCCAGCAGTGGAATCGGGGGGTATAACACCGGGGAGCTGTTTTTT
TRBJ2-7	NA	NA	TRBV10-3	CATGNPYEQYF	TGTGCCACTGGGAACCCCTACGAGCAGTACTTC
TRBJ1-3	NA	NA	TRBV29-1	CSVEAGNSGNTIYF	TGCAGCGTTGAGGCAGGGAACTCTGGAAACACCATATATTTT
TRBJ1-1	NA	NA	TRBV7-9	CASSLDMREAFF	TGTGCCAGCAGCTTGGACATGCGTGAAGCTTTCTTT
TRBJ1-6	NA	NA	TRBV19	CASSDTSGSPLHF	TGTGCCAGTAGTGACACCTCGGGGTCACCCCTCCACTTT
TRBJ1-3	NA	NA	TRBV7-3	CASSLGGGGISGNTIYF	TGTGCCAGCAGCTTAGGTGGCGGTGGGATTTCTGGAAACACCATATATTTT
TRBJ2-5	TRBD2	NA	TRBV5-6	CASSRRVAGGGETQYF	TGTGCCAGCAGCCGCCGGGTAGCGGGGGGAGGAGAGACCCAGTACTTC
TRBJ1-6	NA	once	TRBV6-5	CASNKGYNSPLHF	TGTGCCAGCAATAAGGGCTATAATTCACCCCTCCACTTT
TRBJ2-5	TRBD2	once	TRBV9	CASSVGLAGFQETQYF	TGTGCCAGCAGCGTTGGACTAGCGGGTTTTCAAGAGACCCAGTACTTC
TRBJ1-1	NA	NA	TRBV28	CANAKAGANTEAFF	TGTGCCAACGCCAAGGCAGGGGCGAACACTGAAGCTTTCTTT
TRBJ2-2	NA	NA	TRBV6-6	CAAGRTGELFF	TGTGCCGCAGGGCGGACCGGGGAGCTGTTTTTT
TRBJ2-7	NA	NA	TRBV18	CASSPPTYEQYF	TGTGCCAGCTCACCCCCAACCTACGAGCAGTACTTC
TRBJ2-4	NA	NA	TRBV13	CASSYTGTPAKNIQYF	TGTGCCAGCAGCTATACCGGGACTCCAGCCAAAAACATTCAGTACTTC
TRBJ1-1	NA	few	TRBV14	CASSQFGPRQFEAFF	TGTGCCAGCAGCCAATTTGGACCTCGACAGTTTGAAGCTTTCTTT
TRBJ2-7	NA	once	TRBV4-1	CASSQVGEARQDLYEQYF	TGCGCCAGCAGCCAAGTAGGGGAGGCGCGACAGGATCTTTACGAGCAGTACTTC
TRBJ1-5	NA	NA	TRBV6-9	CAGSHPPQAQHF	TGTGCCGGCAGTCACCCCCCCCAGGCCCAGCATTTT
TRBJ1-5	NA	NA	TRBV7-8	CASSLGGENQPQHF	TGTGCCAGCAGCTTAGGGGGGGAAAATCAGCCCCAGCATTTT
TRBJ2-3	TRBD2	NA	TRBV7-9	CATTPGGGTDTQYF	TGTGCCACCACCCCGGGGGGAGGAACAGATACGCAGTATTTT
TRBJ2-7	NA	NA	TRBV5-6	CASRRQGLYEQYF	TGTGCCAGCAGAAGGCAGGGTTTATACGAGCAGTACTTC
TRBJ2-1	TRBD2	NA	TRBV9	CASSPLAGVNEQFF	TGTGCCAGCAGCCCTCTAGCGGGGGTCAATGAGCAGTTCTTC
TRBJ1-5	NA	many	TRBV18	CASSPTESNQPQHF	TGTGCCAGCTCACCGACAGAGAGCAATCAGCCCCAGCATTTT